These T cell receptor beta chains were read from a single sample in a study of vaccination and CD4 T cells after COVID-19. TCRdb re-called the PCR reads with MiXCR, one entry per CDR3 protein. Here the sample spans approximately 10,000 distinct CDR3 sequences, about 75% being singletons. These receptors are not linked to any known antigen. The sequenced material came from CD4+ T cells from blood, cultured in vitro. The receptors come from a human donor who had recovered from COVID-19. The CDR3 runs from the conserved cysteine through the conserved F or W. Each record gives: V gene, J gene, CDR3 length, D gene, clone size, CDR3 protein, CDR3 DNA. The D gene is left open where the match is weak. Some rows have no size entry. The others give once, few or many, or a class for an expanded clone.

v_gene: TRBV28; j_gene: TRBJ1-5; len: 15; d_gene: TRBD1; abundance: -; CDR3aa: CASSSQGARNQPQHF; CDR3nt: TGTGCCAGCAGTTCACAGGGGGCGCGCAATCAGCCCCAGCATTTT
v_gene: TRBV7-2; j_gene: TRBJ1-5; len: 15; d_gene: -; abundance: -; CDR3aa: CASSFDILGVQPQHF; CDR3nt: TGTGCCAGCAGCTTTGATATTTTGGGGGTTCAGCCCCAGCATTTT
v_gene: TRBV7-2; j_gene: TRBJ2-7; len: 14; d_gene: -; abundance: -; CDR3aa: CASSFRSSEYEQYF; CDR3nt: TGTGCCAGCAGCTTTCGGTCTTCGGAGTACGAGCAGTACTTC
v_gene: TRBV28; j_gene: TRBJ1-2; len: 14; d_gene: -; abundance: once; CDR3aa: CASSLDAKNYGYTF; CDR3nt: TGTGCCAGCAGTCTGGACGCCAAGAACTATGGCTACACCTTC
v_gene: TRBV20-1; j_gene: TRBJ2-7; len: 12; d_gene: TRBD2; abundance: -; CDR3aa: CSARRTSGIQYF; CDR3nt: TGCAGTGCTAGGAGGACTAGCGGGATACAGTACTTC
v_gene: TRBV20-1; j_gene: TRBJ1-6; len: 16; d_gene: TRBD1; abundance: -; CDR3aa: CSASGSRGTGVSPLHF; CDR3nt: TGCAGTGCTAGTGGGTCGCGGGGGACAGGGGTGTCACCCCTCCACTTT
v_gene: TRBV20-1; j_gene: TRBJ1-1; len: 14; d_gene: TRBD1; abundance: -; CDR3aa: CSAPVGTEAIEAFF; CDR3nt: TGCAGTGCCCCCGTCGGGACAGAAGCTATTGAAGCTTTCTTT
v_gene: TRBV7-2; j_gene: TRBJ2-2; len: 13; d_gene: -; abundance: -; CDR3aa: CASSPKGLGELFF; CDR3nt: TGTGCCAGCAGCCCAAAGGGACTCGGGGAGCTGTTTTTT
v_gene: TRBV6-2/TRBV6-3; j_gene: TRBJ2-5; len: 14; d_gene: -; abundance: -; CDR3aa: CASSYFGGKETQYF; CDR3nt: TGTGCCAGCAGTTACTTTGGGGGGAAAGAGACCCAGTACTTC
v_gene: TRBV20-1; j_gene: TRBJ1-5; len: 13; d_gene: -; abundance: few; CDR3aa: CSARVYSNQPQHF; CDR3nt: TGCAGTGCTAGGGTCTATAGCAATCAGCCCCAGCATTTT
v_gene: TRBV27; j_gene: TRBJ2-5; len: 15; d_gene: TRBD1; abundance: -; CDR3aa: CASSLPGQGLETQYF; CDR3nt: TGTGCCAGCAGTCTTCCGGGACAGGGTTTGGAGACCCAGTACTTC
v_gene: TRBV7-2; j_gene: TRBJ2-7; len: 15; d_gene: -; abundance: -; CDR3aa: CASSLKAGREYEQYF; CDR3nt: TGTGCCAGCAGCTTAAAGGCCGGGCGGGAATACGAGCAGTACTTC
v_gene: TRBV7-3; j_gene: TRBJ2-1; len: 14; d_gene: TRBD1; abundance: few; CDR3aa: CASSLGQGHNEQFF; CDR3nt: TGTGCCAGCAGCTTGGGACAGGGTCACAATGAGCAGTTCTTC
v_gene: TRBV20-1; j_gene: TRBJ2-7; len: 17; d_gene: TRBD2; abundance: -; CDR3aa: CSARASGLAGGSYEQYF; CDR3nt: TGCAGTGCTAGGGCATCGGGACTAGCGGGAGGTTCCTACGAGCAGTACTTC
v_gene: TRBV24-1; j_gene: TRBJ2-7; len: 14; d_gene: TRBD2; abundance: -; CDR3aa: CATSPGLAGGEQYF; CDR3nt: TGTGCCACCAGTCCGGGACTAGCGGGTGGAGAGCAGTACTTC
v_gene: TRBV6-2/TRBV6-3; j_gene: TRBJ1-5; len: 14; d_gene: -; abundance: -; CDR3aa: CASSYSLSNQPQHF; CDR3nt: TGTGCCAGCAGTTACTCGTTGAGCAATCAGCCCCAGCATTTT
v_gene: TRBV20-1; j_gene: TRBJ1-3; len: 17; d_gene: -; abundance: -; CDR3aa: CSARDRRGISSGNTIYF; CDR3nt: TGCAGTGCTAGAGATCGCAGGGGTATCTCCTCTGGAAACACCATATATTTT
v_gene: TRBV27; j_gene: TRBJ1-5; len: 14; d_gene: -; abundance: -; CDR3aa: CASSLKDSNQPQHF; CDR3nt: TGTGCCAGCAGTTTAAAGGACAGCAATCAGCCCCAGCATTTT
v_gene: TRBV20-1; j_gene: TRBJ1-2; len: 13; d_gene: -; abundance: -; CDR3aa: CSARDGVNYGYTF; CDR3nt: TGCAGTGCGAGAGACGGAGTAAACTATGGCTACACCTTC
v_gene: TRBV28; j_gene: TRBJ2-2; len: 15; d_gene: -; abundance: -; CDR3aa: CASSAPGLMTGELFF; CDR3nt: TGTGCCAGCAGTGCACCGGGACTGATGACCGGGGAGCTGTTTTTT
v_gene: TRBV28; j_gene: TRBJ1-2; len: 13; d_gene: -; abundance: few; CDR3aa: CASTLPQGGGYTF; CDR3nt: TGTGCCAGCACCCTACCACAGGGAGGTGGCTACACCTTC
v_gene: TRBV7-9; j_gene: TRBJ1-5; len: 13; d_gene: TRBD1; abundance: -; CDR3aa: CASSPDPDRAQHF; CDR3nt: TGTGCCAGCAGCCCAGACCCAGACAGGGCCCAGCATTTT
v_gene: TRBV19; j_gene: TRBJ1-5; len: 15; d_gene: -; abundance: few; CDR3aa: CASSMVGGPNQPQHF; CDR3nt: TGTGCCAGTAGTATGGTAGGGGGTCCAAATCAGCCCCAGCATTTT
v_gene: TRBV7-2; j_gene: TRBJ2-7; len: 14; d_gene: -; abundance: -; CDR3aa: CASSWTRVSYEQYF; CDR3nt: TGTGCCAGCAGCTGGACACGGGTCTCCTACGAGCAGTACTTC
v_gene: TRBV7-2; j_gene: TRBJ2-1; len: 17; d_gene: -; abundance: -; CDR3aa: CASSLVMGLSSYNEQFF; CDR3nt: TGTGCCAGCAGCTTAGTGATGGGCCTAAGCTCCTACAATGAGCAGTTCTTC
v_gene: TRBV10-3; j_gene: TRBJ2-1; len: 14; d_gene: -; abundance: -; CDR3aa: CAISERSGPNEQFF; CDR3nt: TGTGCCATCAGTGAGCGGTCGGGGCCCAATGAGCAGTTCTTC
v_gene: TRBV20-1; j_gene: TRBJ1-2; len: 14; d_gene: -; abundance: -; CDR3aa: CSARDSAANYGYTF; CDR3nt: TGCAGTGCTAGAGATAGCGCCGCTAACTATGGCTACACCTTC
v_gene: TRBV15; j_gene: TRBJ2-7; len: 13; d_gene: -; abundance: -; CDR3aa: CATSRGPLYEQYF; CDR3nt: TGTGCCACCAGCAGAGGCCCCCTCTACGAGCAGTACTTC
v_gene: TRBV7-2; j_gene: TRBJ1-5; len: 14; d_gene: -; abundance: few; CDR3aa: CASSPSGRNQPQHF; CDR3nt: TGTGCCAGCAGCCCATCGGGGCGTAATCAGCCCCAGCATTTT
v_gene: TRBV7-2; j_gene: TRBJ2-7; len: 13; d_gene: -; abundance: -; CDR3aa: CASSYSGSYEQYF; CDR3nt: TGTGCCAGCAGCTATAGCGGCTCCTACGAGCAGTACTTC
v_gene: TRBV6-2/TRBV6-3; j_gene: TRBJ1-1; len: 13; d_gene: -; abundance: -; CDR3aa: CASNLVMNTEAFF; CDR3nt: TGTGCCAGCAACTTAGTCATGAACACTGAAGCTTTCTTT
v_gene: TRBV3-1; j_gene: TRBJ1-2; len: 13; d_gene: -; abundance: -; CDR3aa: CASSQNTGHGYTF; CDR3nt: TGTGCCAGCAGCCAGAATACAGGGCATGGCTACACCTTC
v_gene: TRBV20-1; j_gene: TRBJ1-5; len: 14; d_gene: TRBD1; abundance: few; CDR3aa: CSAPIGGGDQPQHF; CDR3nt: TGCAGTGCCCCAATTGGAGGGGGCGATCAGCCCCAGCATTTT
v_gene: TRBV20-1; j_gene: TRBJ1-1; len: 14; d_gene: -; abundance: -; CDR3aa: CSAFHPVRVTEAFF; CDR3nt: TGCAGTGCTTTCCACCCCGTGAGGGTCACTGAAGCTTTCTTT
v_gene: TRBV7-8; j_gene: TRBJ2-5; len: 14; d_gene: -; abundance: -; CDR3aa: CASSRLETGETQYF; CDR3nt: TGTGCCAGCAGTAGACTCGAAACTGGGGAGACCCAGTACTTC
v_gene: TRBV24-1; j_gene: TRBJ2-1; len: 16; d_gene: -; abundance: -; CDR3aa: CATSDPAASSYNEQFF; CDR3nt: TGTGCCACCAGTGATCCAGCGGCTAGCTCCTACAATGAGCAGTTCTTC
v_gene: TRBV28; j_gene: TRBJ2-7; len: 13; d_gene: -; abundance: -; CDR3aa: CASSFGGSYEQYF; CDR3nt: TGTGCCAGCAGTTTCGGGGGTTCCTACGAGCAGTACTTC
v_gene: TRBV7-2; j_gene: TRBJ1-2; len: 14; d_gene: TRBD1; abundance: -; CDR3aa: CASSTTGTGRGYTF; CDR3nt: TGTGCCAGCAGCACAACCGGGACAGGCCGGGGCTACACCTTC
v_gene: TRBV20-1; j_gene: TRBJ2-1; len: 15; d_gene: TRBD1; abundance: -; CDR3aa: CSARDRRSNRGEQFF; CDR3nt: TGCAGTGCTAGAGATCGGAGATCTAACAGGGGTGAGCAGTTCTTC
v_gene: TRBV6-2/TRBV6-3; j_gene: TRBJ1-2; len: 16; d_gene: -; abundance: -; CDR3aa: CASRRYADSGGYGYTF; CDR3nt: TGTGCCAGCAGACGATACGCGGACTCGGGAGGTTATGGCTACACCTTC
v_gene: TRBV15; j_gene: TRBJ2-5; len: 12; d_gene: -; abundance: -; CDR3aa: CATSRDRETQYF; CDR3nt: TGTGCCACCAGCAGAGATAGGGAGACCCAGTACTTC
v_gene: TRBV27; j_gene: TRBJ2-7; len: 17; d_gene: TRBD1; abundance: -; CDR3aa: CASSLAGRQGITYEQYF; CDR3nt: TGTGCCAGCAGTTTAGCGGGTCGACAGGGGATAACCTACGAGCAGTACTTC
v_gene: TRBV6-1; j_gene: TRBJ1-5; len: 15; d_gene: -; abundance: -; CDR3aa: CASSLQGYSNQPQHF; CDR3nt: TGTGCCAGCAGCTTACAGGGATATAGCAATCAGCCCCAGCATTTT
v_gene: TRBV7-2; j_gene: TRBJ1-6; len: 14; d_gene: -; abundance: -; CDR3aa: CASSLVRTNSPLHF; CDR3nt: TGTGCCAGCAGCTTAGTTCGGACCAATTCACCCCTCCACTTT
v_gene: TRBV24-1; j_gene: TRBJ2-2; len: 13; d_gene: -; abundance: -; CDR3aa: CATGREMAGELFF; CDR3nt: TGTGCCACCGGACGGGAGATGGCCGGGGAGCTGTTTTTT
v_gene: TRBV6-2/TRBV6-3; j_gene: TRBJ2-1; len: 16; d_gene: TRBD2; abundance: few; CDR3aa: CASSHQLAGTYNEQFF; CDR3nt: TGTGCCAGCAGCCACCAACTAGCGGGAACCTACAATGAGCAGTTCTTC
v_gene: TRBV27; j_gene: TRBJ2-5; len: 18; d_gene: TRBD2; abundance: -; CDR3aa: CASTPLTGLAEPKETQYF; CDR3nt: TGTGCCAGCACCCCCCTAACGGGACTAGCGGAGCCCAAAGAGACCCAGTACTTC
v_gene: TRBV20-1; j_gene: TRBJ1-2; len: 15; d_gene: TRBD1; abundance: -; CDR3aa: CSARDHRTGDYGYTF; CDR3nt: TGCAGTGCTAGAGATCACCGGACAGGGGACTATGGCTACACCTTC